This T cell receptor (beta chain) was identified during a study of blood T cells in healthy people across ages. As for the study in general: About one barcoded beta molecule was captured per two T cells (by template switching).

The V and J ends lost 4 bases and 9 bases respectively, with 7 bases between them. This CDR3 spans 11 amino acids. Germline-derived CDR1 and CDR2 are SNHLY and FYNNEI. The authors ran a second PCR of about 7 to 11 cycles using a sample-barcoded 5' primer and a J-beta primer mix. MiXCR, run by TCRdb on the 5' RACE reads, gives a single entry per CDR3 protein. The top ten clones hold around a fifth of a sample with some 730,000 distinct CDR3 sequences, 22% of them seen once. This sequence was found in a man between 65 and 85 years old in good health. What was sequenced was blood. This chain joins TRBV2 and TRBJ2-1; D is possibly TRBD1 or TRBD2 (5 bases each). In DNA, the CDR3 is TGTGCCAGCAGTGGTGGGGGTGAGCAGTTCTTC. Protein sequence: CASSGGGEQFF.